One and the same sample provided the 7 T cell receptor beta chains below, sequenced in a study of T cells in localized non-small cell lung cancer. Sequenced by immunoSEQ multiplex PCR; TCRdb stores in-frame clones only, minus some. The sample lists several thousand clones, about 90% occurring once. Sequenced here: peripheral blood, sampled before any cancer treatment. The receptors were sampled from a woman aged 40 to 75 with stage I squamous cell lung carcinoma.

The chain is built from TRBV6-1 and TRBJ1-2; no definite D call. This CDR3 region has 13 residues. Trimming took off 2 bases at V and 4 bases at J, with 8 bases between the two ends. The germline V gene has CDR1 MNHNS and CDR2 SASEGT. The CDR3 here is CASSERAGYGYTF. The CDR3 region has the DNA TGTGCCAGCAGTGAACGGGCGGGCTATGGCTACACCTTC.

The V and J genes are TRBV7-2 and TRBJ1-1; unclear D gene. Trimming took off 3 bases at V and 8 bases at J, with 7 bases between the two ends. The CDR3 sequence is 11 residues long. Germline V lookup: CDR1 SGHTA, CDR2 FQGNSA. CDR3 coding DNA: TGTGCCAGCAGCTTCGGCAGGGAAGCTTTCTTT. It translates to CASSFGREAFF.

The gene calls are TRBV5-1 and TRBJ1-1; D perhaps matches TRBD1 (5 bases). This CDR3 contains 16 residues. The germline V and J ends were trimmed by 0 bases and 1 base, with 13 bases remaining between them. CDR1 and CDR2 (germline): SGHRS, YFSETQ. Written as DNA, the CDR3 is TGCGCCAGCAGCTTGGTGGGGGTGGTGGGGAACACTGAAGCTTTCTTT. This sequence encodes CASSLVGVVGNTEAFF.

The V gene is TRBV19, the J gene TRBJ2-2, with D unclear. CDR1 and CDR2 from the germline V gene are LNHDA and SQIVND (reference sequence). V was clipped by 8 bases and J by 6 bases, with 7 bases between them. CDR3 size: 11 residues. Here the CDR3 DNA reads TGTGCCAGTTCTATAGCCGGGGAGCTGTTTTTT. Protein sequence: CASSIAGELFF.

The gene calls are TRBV27 and TRBJ1-5, with no clear D. Germline values: CDR1 MNHEY, CDR2 SMNVEV (reference sequence). Deletions cut 4 bases from V and 1 base from J, with 5 bases between. The CDR3 sequence is 13 residues long. The chain's CDR3 is CASSSLSNQPQHF. The CDR3 coding sequence is TGTGCCAGCAGTTCGTTGAGCAATCAGCCCCAGCATTTT.

This chain connects TRBV5-1 to TRBJ1-3, with a tentative D call TRBD1 (6 bases). The CDR3 runs 17 residues. Trimming removed 4 bases at V and 0 bases at J, with 17 bases between. CDR1 is SGHRS, CDR2 YFSETQ, per germline. CDR3 residues: CASSTSTGGPSGNTIYF. The CDR3 DNA is TGCGCCAGCAGCACCTCGACAGGTGGACCCTCTGGAAACACCATATATTTT. Drawing the rest from reference TRBV5-1 and TRBJ1-3, the complete variable domain is KAGVTQTPRYLIKTRGQQVTLSCSPISGHRSVSWYQQTPGQGLQFLFEYFSETQRNKGNFPGRFSGRQFSNSRSEMNVSTLELGDSALYLCASSTSTGGPSGNTIYFGEGSWLTVV.

The gene calls are TRBV14 and TRBJ2-7; tentatively, D is TRBD1 (8 bases). V was trimmed by 1 base and J by 2 bases, leaving 12 bases between them. The CDR3 extends over 15 amino acids. In germline, CDR1 is SGHDN, CDR2 FVKESK. CDR3 region: CASSQGTGRAYEQYF. The CDR3 coding sequence is TGTGCCAGCAGCCAAGGGACAGGGAGGGCCTACGAGCAGTACTTC.